This entry lists 22 T cell receptor beta chains sequenced from one sample in a study of T cell repertoires in cytomegalovirus infection (dated by TCRdb to about 2019). The run used an Illumina HiSeq 1500. TCRdb reanalyzed the raw reads on its own, using fastp at Q25 for trimming and MiXCR for clone calling, and kept in-frame beta chains. Each entry merges the rows of one CDR3 protein and shows their most common DNA and genes. The sample profile shows roughly 310,000 distinct CDR3 sequences; roughly 15% of them were found once. 12% of the sample is in the top ten clones. The sequencing input was PBMCs. The origin of the receptors is a human donor in good health (CMV status not recorded). Some clones in this sample may be carry-over from other donors' samples.

This clonotype was counted ten times or more. The V call is TRBV7-2, the J call TRBJ2-1, with D maybe TRBD2 (6 bases). Trimming cost V 2 bases and J 8 bases, with 19 bases left between them. The CDR3 is 16 residues long. From germline, CDR1 is SGHTA and CDR2 FQGNSA. The DNA for the CDR3 is TGTGCCAGCAGCTTATCTGGCGGGGCGGGGTTCGATGAGCAGTTCTTC. Amino acids: CASSLSGGAGFDEQFF.

This clonotype was observed a few times. This chain uses TRBV20-1 with TRBJ1-4; D ambiguous. This CDR3 comprises 14 residues. With 3 bases removed from V and 5 bases from J, the gap between germline ends came to 13 bases. Germline loops: CDR1 DFQATT, CDR2 SNEGSKA (reference sequence). This chain's CDR3 is CSASDGRINEKLFF. The CDR3 nucleotides read TGCAGTGCTAGCGACGGACGGATAAATGAAAAACTGTTTTTT.

This clonotype showed up just a few times. The chain employs TRBV9 and TRBJ1-2; D might be TRBD1 (5 bases). V lost 3 bases and J lost 3, with 18 bases in between. The CDR3 contains 16 residues. CDR1 SGDLS and CDR2 YYNGEE come from the germline V gene. CDR3 bases: TGTGCCAGCAGCGCCTCAGGGACGAGTATATACTATGGCTACACCTTC. Translation gives CASSASGTSIYYGYTF.

In this sample, this clonotype turned up many times. CDR3: CASSLVGVSSGNTIYF. Here the CDR3 DNA reads TGTGCCAGCAGCTTAGTTGGGGTGAGCTCTGGAAACACCATATATTTT. This chain uses TRBV7-2 with TRBJ1-3; D unresolved. Germline CDR1 and CDR2: SGHTA and FQGNSA. V was trimmed by 1 base and J by 0 bases, leaving 10 bases between them. The CDR3 consists of 16 residues.

This clonotype was counted many times. The chain uses TRBV7-9 and TRBJ2-3; D possibly uses TRBD1 or TRBD2 (5 bases each). The CDR3 extends over 17 amino acids. Germline CDR1 is SEHNR and CDR2 is FQNEAQ (reference sequence). V lost 2 bases and J lost 2, with 17 bases in between. CDR3 DNA sequence: TGTGCCAGCAGCTTACAGCTTCCGGGACGTCTCACAGATACGCAGTATTTT. It encodes CASSLQLPGRLTDTQYF.

Regarding this clonotype: An end of the junction does not agree with germline; a read error may underlie this. CDR3 coding DNA: TGTGCCAGCAGCCACGGACAGGGGGGAGGCGGTGAGCAGTTCTTC. Translating it yields CASSHGQGGGGEQFF. The chain links TRBV4-1 to TRBJ2-1; 10 bases line up with TRBD1. The germline V gene has CDR1 MGHRA and CDR2 YSYEKL. There are 15 residues in the CDR3.

The J gene is TRBJ2-5, the V gene TRBV10-3, with unresolved D. In germline, CDR1 is ENHRY, CDR2 SYGVKD. With 8 bases removed from V and 4 bases from J, the gap between germline ends came to 8 bases. This CDR3 contains 11 residues. The CDR3 sequence is CAIGVGETQYF. In nucleotides, the CDR3 is TGTGCCATCGGGGTTGGAGAGACCCAGTACTTC.

This clonotype is deemed medium-sized. The chain links TRBV7-2 to TRBJ2-7; TRBD2 matches 12 bases. V shed 5 bases and J 6 bases; nucleotides not matched to a gene: 11. Germline CDR1 and CDR2: SGHTA and FQGNSA. The CDR3 length is 16 residues. CDR3: CASSVRLAGATGEQYF. The CDR3 DNA reads as TGTGCCAGCAGCGTGAGACTAGCGGGGGCCACCGGCGAGCAGTACTTC.

This clonotype was recorded a few times. This rearrangement joins TRBV2 to TRBJ2-5; TRBD2 agrees at 9 bases. The CDR3 is 16 residues long. Germline V gene data show CDR1 as SNHLY and CDR2 as FYNNEI. With 2 bases clipped from V and 4 bases from J, the junction kept 8 bases outside the gene matches. The CDR3 spells CASSERQRGARETQYF. CDR3 sequence (DNA): TGTGCCAGCAGTGAAAGGCAGCGGGGGGCGCGAGAGACCCAGTACTTC.

This clonotype has a handful of counts. The chain joins TRBV20-1 to TRBJ2-7; TRBD2 matches at 13 bases. This CDR3 region has 14 residues. The germline gives CDR1 DFQATT, CDR2 SNEGSKA (reference sequence). Losses at the gene ends were 5 bases for V and 7 bases for J; bases not matched to a gene: 8. The CDR3 DNA reads as TGCAGTGCTCGCGGGACTAGCGGGGCCCCTGAGCAGTACTTC. Its protein product is CSARGTSGAPEQYF.

This sequence joins TRBV27 and TRBJ2-7, with TRBD2 matching over 7 bases. CDR1 is MNHEY and CDR2 is SMNVEV in the germline V gene (reference sequence). Losses at the gene ends were 6 bases for V and 5 bases for J; bases not matched to a gene: 10. The CDR3 sequence is 14 residues long. This chain's CDR3 is CASRTGTTGHEQYF. In DNA form, the CDR3 reads TGTGCCAGCAGAACGGGGACTACCGGGCACGAGCAGTACTTC.

This clonotype was seen a handful of times. V is TRBV19 and J is TRBJ2-6; maybe TRBD1 (5 bases). The CDR3 is 15 amino acids. Trimming left V 5 bases short and J 5 bases short, with 13 bases between. Germline assignment: CDR1 LNHDA and CDR2 SQIVND (reference sequence). CDR3 residues: CASSDPGRRANVLTF. CDR3 sequence (DNA): TGTGCCAGTAGTGATCCAGGGCGTAGGGCCAACGTCCTGACTTTC.

This clonotype has only a few counts. The chain couples TRBV12-3 or TRBV12-4 to TRBJ2-1, with 10 nucleotides matching TRBD2. The CDR3 is 16 residues long. The J segment lost 5 bases and the V segment lost 5 bases, leaving 9 bases of the junction unmatched. The CDR3 region has the DNA TGTGCCAGCAGTCAACCGGGACTAGCGAAGCACAATGAGCAGTTCTTC. Amino acid sequence: CASSQPGLAKHNEQFF.

There are many counts of this clonotype. The chain has TRBV7-4 and TRBJ2-7, with unresolved D. The germline V gene has CDR1 SGHVT and CDR2 SQSDAQ. The length of the CDR3 is 15 residues. V was trimmed by 1 base and J by 3 bases, leaving 13 bases between them. The DNA of the CDR3 is TGTGCCAGCAGCTTAGGGTCCATAGAGCTCTACGAGCAGTACTTC. Translation: CASSLGSIELYEQYF. The full variable domain, in which reference TRBV7-4 and TRBJ2-7 provide the parts outside the CDR3, is GAGVSQSPRYKVAKRGRDVALRCDSISGHVTLYWYRQTLGQGSEVLTYSQSDAQRDKSGRPSGRFSAERPERSVSTLKIQRTEQGDSAVYLCASSLGSIELYEQYFGPGTRLTVT.

As for this clonotype: A much larger clone lies one base from this, so it may be a read error. The chain carries TRBV2 and TRBJ1-2; D uncertain. CDR3 size: 13 residues. Germline CDR1 reads SNHLY; CDR2 reads FYNNEI. Trimming removed 6 bases at V and 0 bases at J, with 8 bases between. CDR3: CASSPEANYGYTF. CDR3 DNA: TGTGCCAGCAGCCCCGAAGCTAACTATGGCTACACCTTC.

At least ten counts were recorded for this clonotype. The rearrangement joins TRBV6-2 or TRBV6-3 to TRBJ1-5; the D gene is possibly TRBD1 (6 bases). Germline-derived CDR1 and CDR2 are MNHEY and SVGEGT. There are 14 residues in the CDR3. Trimming removed 2 bases at V and 2 bases at J, with 7 bases between. DNA of the CDR3: TGTGCCAGCAGTTACGAGGGGGGCAATCAGCCCCAGCATTTT. It is translated as CASSYEGGNQPQHF.

The genes are TRBV9 and TRBJ2-1; tentative D call: TRBD2 (7 bases). The CDR3 spans 16 residues. CDR1 and CDR2 from the germline V gene are SGDLS and YYNGEE. Trimming shortened V by 0 bases and J by 4 bases, and 14 bases separated the two germline ends. The CDR3 region is CASSVAGGLGYNEQFF. The DNA of the CDR3 is TGTGCCAGCAGCGTAGCCGGGGGGCTTGGGTACAATGAGCAGTTCTTC. Filled out from reference TRBV9 and TRBJ2-1, the complete variable domain reads DSGVTQTPKHLITATGQRVTLRCSPRSGDLSVYWYQQSLDQGLQFLIQYYNGEERAKGNILERFSAQQFPDLHSELNLSSLELGDSALYFCASSVAGGLGYNEQFFGPGTRLTVL.

This clonotype has more than one count but fewer than ten. V gene TRBV2 combines with J gene TRBJ2-3; D perhaps matches TRBD2 (6 bases). The CDR3 has 16 amino acids. Germline assignment: CDR1 SNHLY and CDR2 FYNNEI. Trimming left V 2 bases short and J 1 base short, with 13 bases between. DNA for the CDR3: TGTGCCAGCAGTGAACGCGGGACCATAGGCACAGATACGCAGTATTTT. It specifies CASSERGTIGTDTQYF.

This clonotype was observed a handful of times. This chain uses TRBV19 with TRBJ1-5; 7 bases fit TRBD1. This CDR3 is 15 amino acids long. Germline CDR1 reads LNHDA; CDR2 reads SQIVND (reference sequence). The trim removed 10 bases at V and 0 bases at J, leaving 9 bases unmatched. DNA of the CDR3: TGTGCCACCCAGGGGGGCCTCAATAGCAATCAGCCCCAGCATTTT. Its protein product is CATQGGLNSNQPQHF.

The chain carries TRBV6-8 and TRBJ2-7; 9 nucleotides line up with TRBD2. The trim removed 2 bases at V and 2 bases at J, leaving 4 bases unmatched. CDR3 length: 15 amino acids. From germline, CDR1 is MNHGY and CDR2 SAAAGT. Here the CDR3 reads CASSYGTSRTYEQYF. CDR3 sequence (DNA): TGTGCCAGCAGTTACGGGACTAGCCGAACCTACGAGCAGTACTTC.

The table lists this clonotype with a few counts. The V and J genes are TRBV20-1 and TRBJ2-6, with 10 nucleotides matching TRBD1. Germline V gene sequence: CDR1 DFQATT, CDR2 SNEGSKA (reference sequence). V lost 0 bases and J lost 0; bases outside the gene matches: 5. This CDR3 contains 18 residues. CDR3 sequence reads: CSARDLGQGGSGANVLTF. The CDR3 bases are TGCAGTGCTAGAGATCTCGGACAGGGGGGCTCTGGGGCCAACGTCCTGACTTTC.

The J gene is TRBJ1-2, the V gene TRBV5-1; D is undetermined. Germline CDR1 is SGHRS and CDR2 is YFSETQ. The CDR3 covers 14 residues. With 0 bases removed from V and 1 base from J, the gap between germline ends came to 7 bases. The CDR3 here is CASSLGADNYGYTF. The CDR3 region has the DNA TGCGCCAGCAGCTTGGGGGCAGATAACTATGGCTACACCTTC. The full variable domain, in which reference TRBV5-1 and TRBJ1-2 provide the parts outside the CDR3, is KAGVTQTPRYLIKTRGQQVTLSCSPISGHRSVSWYQQTPGQGLQFLFEYFSETQRNKGNFPGRFSGRQFSNSRSEMNVSTLELGDSALYLCASSLGADNYGYTFGSGTRLTVV.